The 22 T cell receptor beta chains given below trace back to one sample, sequenced in a study of cytomegalovirus exposure and HLA in healthy donors. Repertoires were generated with immunoSEQ multiplex PCR, while TCRdb's copy carries only in-frame clones and drops some. The profile shows about 360,000 clones, 75% to 90% of them singletons. The sample taken for sequencing was PBMCs. These receptors were obtained from a woman aged 18-29 years in good health and CMV-seronegative.

This sequence joins TRBV9 and TRBJ1-1; 7 bases are a match to TRBD1. Per the germline V gene, CDR1 is SGDLS and CDR2 is YYNGEE. V was clipped by 3 bases and J by 4 bases; unmatched bases: 3. CDR3 length: 13 residues. The CDR3 nucleotides are TGTGCCAGCAGCGGACAGGGACGCACTGAAGCTTTCTTT. Amino acids: CASSGQGRTEAFF.

The CDR3 DNA is TGTGCCAGCAGCCAACTAGCGGGAGGGCCGAAGACCCAGTACTTC. Its translation: CASSQLAGGPKTQYF. This chain links TRBV5-4 with TRBJ2-5; 13 bases are shared with TRBD2. The V and J ends lost 4 bases and 6 bases, in that order; junction bases with no gene match: 6. Germline lookup yields CDR1 SGHNT and CDR2 YYREEE (reference sequence). This CDR3 contains 15 residues.

The rearrangement joins TRBV4-1 to TRBJ1-5; D is undetermined. Trimming pared 3 bases from V and 7 bases from J, leaving 10 bases between. Germline CDR1 MGHRA, CDR2 YSYEKL. The CDR3 spans 13 residues. This chain's CDR3 is CASSQPRVQPQHF. The CDR3 nucleotides are TGCGCCAGCAGCCAGCCACGGGTCCAGCCCCAGCATTTT.

The rearrangement joins TRBV28 to TRBJ1-4; D is perhaps TRBD1 (6 bases). This CDR3 has 13 amino acids. In germline, CDR1 is MDHEN, CDR2 SYDVKM. V was trimmed by 5 bases and J by 5 bases, leaving 9 bases between them. The CDR3 nucleotides read TGTGCCAGCAGTACAGGGTTCAATGAAAAACTGTTTTTT. Encoded protein: CASSTGFNEKLFF.

The chain couples TRBV28 to TRBJ1-2; TRBD1 aligns across 7 bases. V shed 7 bases, J shed 4 bases, and the junction held 6 bases outside the gene matches. Germline V gene data show CDR1 as MDHEN and CDR2 as SYDVKM. The CDR3 totals 13 residues. The CDR3: CASKQGWGYGYTF. The CDR3 DNA reads TGTGCCAGCAAACAGGGGTGGGGCTATGGCTACACCTTC.

V is TRBV18 and J is TRBJ2-7; 11 positions agree with TRBD2. The V segment lost 2 bases and the J segment 5 bases; nucleotides outside the gene matches: 5. The CDR3 runs 15 residues. Germline V lookup: CDR1 KGHSH, CDR2 LQKENI. The CDR3 coding sequence is TGTGCCAGCTCACCAGAGGGACTAGCGGACCACGAGCAGTACTTC. As protein: CASSPEGLADHEQYF.

This chain links TRBV6-1 with TRBJ2-7; 9 bases map to TRBD1. V gave up 6 bases and J gave up 9 bases; unmatched junction bases: 6. This CDR3 region has 12 residues. CDR1 MNHNS and CDR2 SASEGT come from the germline V gene. In DNA, the CDR3 is TGTGCCAGCAGCATGGGACAGGGTGTGCAGTACTTC. It encodes CASSMGQGVQYF.

This rearrangement joins TRBV19 to TRBJ2-3, with 8 bases aligning to TRBD1. Germline-derived CDR1 and CDR2 are LNHDA and SQIVND (reference sequence). This CDR3 is built from 15 residues. Trimming cost V 5 bases and J 3 bases; bases outside gene matches: 7. CDR3 coding DNA: TGTGCCAGTAGTCCAGACAGGGGTGGTACAGATACGCAGTATTTT. Its translation: CASSPDRGGTDTQYF.

This sequence joins TRBV11-1 and TRBJ2-3; D may be TRBD1 (5 bases). This CDR3 is built from 13 residues. The germline CDR1 and CDR2 sequences are SGHAT and FQDESV (reference sequence). Trimming took off 5 bases at V and 6 bases at J, with 12 bases between the two ends. The CDR3 DNA is TGTGCCAGCAGCAGACATCCAGGGGATACGCAGTATTTT. This codes for CASSRHPGDTQYF.

This clone was counted a few times. The J gene is TRBJ1-5, the V gene TRBV10-3; D call uncertain. V was pared by 8 bases and J by 2 bases, with 16 bases between. Germline V gives CDR1 ENHRY, CDR2 SYGVKD. This CDR3 comprises 15 residues. In nucleotides, the CDR3 is TGTGCCATCTCCCCTGTGTGGCAGGGCAATCAGCCCCAGCATTTT. It yields the protein CAISPVWQGNQPQHF.

The J gene is TRBJ2-3, the V gene TRBV2; 8 nucleotides align to TRBD2. V shed 5 bases and J 5 bases; nucleotides not matched to a gene: 9. The CDR3 is 15 amino acids. Looked up from germline, CDR1 is SNHLY and CDR2 is FYNNEI. The CDR3 DNA follows: TGTGCCAGCAGTCAGCGGGGGTCATGGGGAGATACGCAGTATTTT. This translates into CASSQRGSWGDTQYF.

V gene TRBV28 combines with J gene TRBJ2-4; 7 bases align to TRBD2. V was pared by 3 bases and J by 7 bases, with 12 bases of the junction left unmatched. CDR3 size: 16 residues. Germline V CDR1 and CDR2: MDHEN, SYDVKM. The CDR3: CASSFRVAGEWNIQYF. In nucleotides, the CDR3 is TGTGCCAGCAGTTTTCGGGTGGCGGGAGAATGGAACATTCAGTACTTC.

The chain carries TRBV30 and TRBJ2-7; 12 positions match TRBD1. Trimming took 4 bases from V and 7 from J; bases not matched to a gene: 8. This CDR3 has 14 residues. CDR1 GTSNPN and CDR2 SVGIG come from the germline V gene (reference sequence). The CDR3: CAWTPGQGADEQYF. The CDR3 region has the DNA TGTGCCTGGACCCCGGGACAGGGGGCGGATGAGCAGTACTTC. The entire variable domain, with the rest obtained from reference TRBV30 and TRBJ2-7, is as follows: SQTIHQWPATLVQPVGSPLSLECTVEGTSNPNLYWYRQAAGRGLQLLFYSVGIGQISSEVPQNLSASRPQDRQFILSSKKLLLSDSGFYLCAWTPGQGADEQYFGPGTRLTVT.

The sample holds one count of this clone. V gene TRBV21-1 combines with J gene TRBJ2-7; TRBD1, the table's D call, lacks a check against the DNA. TRBV21-1 constitutes a pseudogene. This CDR3 has 13 residues. The CDR3 loop reads CASSKKGAHEQYF. The CDR3 bases are TGTGCCAGCAGCAAAAAGGGGGCCCACGAGCAGTACTTC.

This clone has just one count. The chain combines TRBV27 with TRBJ2-5, with D possibly being TRBD2 (6 bases). V was clipped by 2 bases and J by 4 bases, with 11 bases between them. The CDR3 is 14 residues long. Germline CDR1 and CDR2: MNHEY and SMNVEV (reference sequence). CDR3 sequence reads: CASSLLPGGETQYF. CDR3 coding DNA: TGTGCCAGCAGTTTACTTCCCGGGGGAGAGACCCAGTACTTC.

This sequence joins TRBV2 and TRBJ1-3; possible D gene TRBD1, 5 bases. CDR1 SNHLY and CDR2 FYNNEI come from the germline V gene. V was shortened by 4 bases and J by 0 bases, with 16 bases between the two germline ends. The CDR3 spans 17 residues. In DNA, the CDR3 is TGTGCCAGCAGTGCGCTCGGCCAGGGACTCTCTGGAAACACCATATATTTT. The encoded protein is CASSALGQGLSGNTIYF.

The chain is built from TRBV9 and TRBJ2-2; TRBD1 aligns across 9 bases. Germline CDR1 is SGDLS and CDR2 is YYNGEE. The CDR3 contains 17 residues. V shed 3 bases and J 3 bases; nucleotides not matched to a gene: 9. The CDR3 nucleotides read TGTGCCAGCAGCGGGAAGACAGGGGGGATTGACACCGGGGAGCTGTTTTTT. This gives the protein CASSGKTGGIDTGELFF.

CDR3 residues: CASNTRDRGSYYGYTF. CDR3 nucleotides: TGTGCCAGCAACACCCGGGACAGGGGGTCCTACTATGGCTACACCTTC. The rearrangement joins TRBV27 to TRBJ1-2; 11 positions agree with TRBD1. The CDR3 extends over 16 amino acids. Germline V gene data show CDR1 as MNHEY and CDR2 as SMNVEV (reference sequence). V shed 7 bases and J 3 bases; nucleotides not matched to a gene: 10.

As regards this clone: Other DNA sequences in this sample translate to the same CDR3. The genes are TRBV4-1 and TRBJ2-7; tentatively, D is TRBD1 (5 bases). V was shortened by 1 base and J by 4 bases, with 8 bases between the two germline ends. The CDR3 is 13 amino acids. Germline V lookup: CDR1 MGHRA, CDR2 YSYEKL. CDR3 amino acids: CASSQVQGYEQYF. CDR3 DNA sequence: TGCGCCAGCAGCCAAGTGCAGGGTTACGAGCAGTACTTC.

The chain recombines TRBV6-1 with TRBJ1-1; 12 positions agree with TRBD1. The J segment lost 10 bases and the V segment lost 4 bases, leaving 7 bases of the junction unmatched. This CDR3 is 14 amino acids long. Germline CDR1 and CDR2: MNHNS and SASEGT. Written as DNA, the CDR3 is TGTGCCAGCAGTGGGGGGGACAGGGGGCTCAGAGCTTTCTTT. This gives the protein CASSGGDRGLRAFF.

The chain combines TRBV9 with TRBJ2-5, with 9 bases that match TRBD2. CDR1 and CDR2 (germline): SGDLS, YYNGEE. Trimming took 4 bases from V and 1 from J; bases not matched to a gene: 11. This CDR3 is built from 17 residues. CDR3: CASSTIAGVGTQETQYF. CDR3 coding DNA: TGTGCCAGCAGCACCATAGCGGGAGTGGGGACCCAAGAGACCCAGTACTTC.

Comment on this clone: At one end, the junction sequence differs from germline, possibly due to a read error. The chain links TRBV2 to TRBJ2-1, with 9 bases lining up with TRBD1. CDR1 is SNHLY and CDR2 is FYNNEI in the germline V gene. CDR3 length: 14 residues. CDR3 loop: CATQMGQGYNGQFF. CDR3 sequence (DNA): TGTGCCACTCAGATGGGACAGGGTTACAATGGGCAGTTCTTC.